This passage covers 27 T cell receptor beta chains from one sample sequenced in a study of cytomegalovirus exposure and HLA in healthy donors. A multiplex PCR was run with 60 Vbeta primers and 13 Jbeta primers. Assay: immunoSEQ multiplex PCR; the TCRdb copy retains only in-frame clones and omits some. The sample includes around 120,000 clones, about 79% of them seen just once. Sequenced material: PBMCs. The receptors here all came from a man between 45 and 60 years old in good health and CMV-seronegative.

CDR3 in amino acids: CASSLASLSYNEQFF. DNA of the CDR3: TGTGCCAGCAGCTTAGCATCCCTCTCCTACAATGAGCAGTTCTTC. The chain is built from TRBV7-2 and TRBJ2-1; no definite D call. Trimming removed 0 bases from V and 0 bases from J, with 6 bases in between. Looked up from germline, CDR1 is SGHTA and CDR2 is FQGNSA. The CDR3 spans 15 residues.

Points on this clone: One end of the junction is discordant with germline, which a read error may explain. This chain uses TRBV7-9 with TRBJ1-2; D unresolved. CDR1 is SEHNR, CDR2 FQNEAQ, per germline (reference sequence). The CDR3 consists of 17 residues. The chain's CDR3 is CSSSLLLAAEENYGYTF. For the CDR3, the DNA is TGTTCCAGCAGCTTATTGTTGGCGGCCGAGGAGAACTATGGCTACACCTTC.

This clone was seen just once. The chain joins TRBV2 to TRBJ2-4; unclear D gene. The germline V and J ends were trimmed by 2 bases and 0 bases, with 11 bases remaining between them. The CDR3 is 16 residues long. The germline V gene has CDR1 SNHLY and CDR2 FYNNEI. DNA of the CDR3: TGTGCCAGCAGTGAAATCGAGAGGTTAGCCAAAAACATTCAGTACTTC. Protein sequence: CASSEIERLAKNIQYF.

The rearrangement joins TRBV6-5 to TRBJ1-2, with 10 bases that match TRBD1. V gave up 6 bases and J gave up 8 bases; unmatched junction bases: 12. This CDR3 has 15 residues. Per germline, CDR1 MNHEY and CDR2 SVGAGI. CDR3 DNA sequence: TGTGCCAGCAGATCCGCGGACAGGGGGTTCGGGGGCTACACCTTC. It codes for CASRSADRGFGGYTF.

The chain couples TRBV5-1 to TRBJ1-2, with D maybe TRBD1 (5 bases). This CDR3 has 16 amino acids. Germline-derived CDR1 and CDR2 are SGHRS and YFSETQ. Between the trimmed V and J ends, which lost 0 bases and 5 bases, there was a span of 17 bases. In nucleotides, the CDR3 is TGCGCCAGCAGCTTGGGGCGACGAATGGGGACTTATGGCTACACCTTC. Translating gives CASSLGRRMGTYGYTF.

This clone was counted a few times. The chain employs TRBV4-1 and TRBJ2-5, with D possibly being TRBD2 (6 bases). The CDR3 totals 13 residues. CDR1 and CDR2 from the germline V gene are MGHRA and YSYEKL. The V and J ends lost 4 bases and 5 bases respectively, with 11 bases between them. CDR3 protein: CASSPRAGETQYF. CDR3 nucleotide sequence: TGCGCCAGCAGCCCAAGGGCGGGGGAGACCCAGTACTTC.

This chain joins TRBV10-2 and TRBJ1-1, with TRBD1 identical over 9 bases. This CDR3 has 14 residues. V shed 6 bases and J 1 base; nucleotides not matched to a gene: 3. CDR1 WSHSY and CDR2 SAAADI come from the germline V gene. The chain's CDR3 is CASRLQGANTEAFF. CDR3 in DNA: TGCGCCAGCAGATTACAGGGGGCGAACACTGAAGCTTTCTTT.

This clone has a single count. Here the CDR3 DNA reads TGTGCCAGCAGTGTCACAGGGATTTACTATGGCTACACCTTC. As protein: CASSVTGIYYGYTF. The rearrangement links TRBV2 to TRBJ1-2; the D gene is possibly TRBD1 (6 bases). Trimming pared 4 bases from V and 3 bases from J, leaving 12 bases between. Germline CDR1 and CDR2: SNHLY and FYNNEI. There are 14 residues in the CDR3.

V is TRBV19 and J is TRBJ2-2; 9 nucleotides line up with TRBD1. The CDR3 spans 14 residues. V shed 3 bases and J 9 bases; nucleotides not matched to a gene: 5. The germline V gene has CDR1 LNHDA and CDR2 SQIVND (reference sequence). In DNA, the CDR3 is TGTGCCAGTAGTATGGGACAGGGTACTTGGGAGCTGTTTTTT. Translating it yields CASSMGQGTWELFF.

The chain combines TRBV5-1 with TRBJ1-1; a possible D gene is TRBD1 (6 bases). Germline-derived CDR1 and CDR2 are SGHRS and YFSETQ. Trimming stripped 1 base from V and 4 bases from J, with 14 bases between. The CDR3 consists of 15 residues. As DNA, the CDR3 is TGCGCCAGCAGCTTGTGGGGGGGGCGGTCCACTGAAGCTTTCTTT. This encodes CASSLWGGRSTEAFF. Combining the CDR3 with reference TRBV5-1 and TRBJ1-1 gives the whole variable domain KAGVTQTPRYLIKTRGQQVTLSCSPISGHRSVSWYQQTPGQGLQFLFEYFSETQRNKGNFPGRFSGRQFSNSRSEMNVSTLELGDSALYLCASSLWGGRSTEAFFGQGTRLTVV.

The chain combines TRBV30 with TRBJ1-5; D is perhaps TRBD1 (5 bases). V was shortened by 2 bases and J by 0 bases, with 14 bases between the two germline ends. This CDR3 is 16 amino acids long. Germline values: CDR1 GTSNPN, CDR2 SVGIG (reference sequence). The CDR3 nucleotides are TGTGCCTGGAGTCCCCGACAGCGGGGTAGCAATCAGCCCCAGCATTTT. As protein: CAWSPRQRGSNQPQHF.

The chain couples TRBV5-4 to TRBJ2-1; TRBD1 matches at 8 bases. From germline, CDR1 is SGHNT and CDR2 YYREEE (reference sequence). V was clipped by 5 bases and J by 7 bases; unmatched bases: 2. The CDR3 is 12 amino acids. CDR3 DNA sequence: TGTGCCAGCAGGGACAGGGTAAATGAGCAGTTCTTC. Its translation: CASRDRVNEQFF.

V is TRBV2 and J is TRBJ2-2; tentative D call: TRBD1 (6 bases). With 7 bases removed from V and 0 bases from J, the gap between germline ends came to 15 bases. Germline CDR1 is SNHLY and CDR2 is FYNNEI. This CDR3 region has 16 residues. The DNA of the CDR3 is TGTGCCAGCAACCTGCAGGGGACGACGAACACCGGGGAGCTGTTTTTT. As protein: CASNLQGTTNTGELFF.

The genes are TRBV5-4 and TRBJ1-2, with TRBD1 as a possible D gene (5 bases). CDR1 is SGHNT and CDR2 is YYREEE in the germline V gene (reference sequence). Trimming took 4 bases from V and 2 from J, leaving 24 bases between them. This CDR3 spans 18 amino acids. The CDR3 DNA follows: TGTGCCAGCAGCCCCGGTGGGGCGGCCTCCCGGGGGAACTATGGCTACACCTTC. The encoded protein is CASSPGGAASRGNYGYTF.

This chain links TRBV25-1 with TRBJ1-6; no definite D call. Trimming took 2 bases from V and 0 from J, leaving 8 bases between them. This CDR3 is 16 amino acids long. CDR1 MGHDK and CDR2 SYGVNS come from the germline V gene. CDR3 bases: TGTGCCAGCAGTGAAAGACGGAGCTCCTATAATTCACCCCTCCACTTT. Translated, it gives CASSERRSSYNSPLHF.

A word on this clone: This specimen includes other DNA sequences encoding the same CDR3. V and J are TRBV7-9 and TRBJ1-5, with a weak D call TRBD1 (5 bases). Germline values: CDR1 SEHNR, CDR2 FQNEAQ (reference sequence). The CDR3 length is 12 residues. Trimming stripped 1 base from V and 7 bases from J, with 5 bases between. In DNA, the CDR3 is TGTGCCAGCAGCTTAGGGGGCCAGCCCCAGCATTTT. Protein product: CASSLGGQPQHF.

The rearrangement uses TRBV7-8 and TRBJ1-1, with a weak D call TRBD1 (5 bases). The germline CDR1 and CDR2 sequences are SGHVS and FQNEAQ. The CDR3 loop spans 14 amino acids. Between the trimmed V and J ends, which lost 6 bases and 1 base, there was a span of 12 bases. Here the CDR3 reads CASSSPGGNTEAFF. The CDR3 bases are TGTGCCAGCAGTTCCCCCGGGGGGAACACTGAAGCTTTCTTT. Variable domain in full (rest from reference TRBV7-8 and TRBJ1-1): GAGVSQSPRYKVAKRGQDVALRCDPISGHVSLFWYQQALGQGPEFLTYFQNEAQLDKSGLPSDRFFAERPEGSVSTLKIQRTQQEDSAVYLCASSSPGGNTEAFFGQGTRLTVV.

V and J are TRBV6-6 and TRBJ2-1; 7 bases fit TRBD2. This CDR3 is built from 13 residues. V dropped 5 bases and J dropped 6; count of bases not matched to a gene: 4. Per the germline V gene, CDR1 is MNHNY and CDR2 is SVGAGI (reference sequence). The CDR3 loop is CASSIPGGNEQFF. DNA for the CDR3: TGTGCCAGCAGTATACCGGGGGGCAATGAGCAGTTCTTC.

This chain uses TRBV7-9 with TRBJ1-1, with D perhaps TRBD1 (5 bases). The germline V gene encodes CDR1 SEHNR and CDR2 FQNEAQ (reference sequence). The CDR3 has 13 amino acids. V lost 3 bases and J 7 bases, leaving 12 bases between the germline ends. The CDR3 sequence: CASSLGGAGEAFF. The CDR3 DNA is TGTGCCAGCAGCTTGGGAGGGGCGGGTGAAGCTTTCTTT.

The chain joins TRBV5-1 to TRBJ2-3; TRBD2 matches 11 bases. This CDR3 has 17 residues. Germline CDR1 reads SGHRS; CDR2 reads YFSETQ. With V trimmed by 2 bases and J by 1 base, 6 bases remained unmatched. CDR3 residues: CASSFGLAGRGTDTQYF. The DNA of the CDR3 is TGCGCCAGCAGCTTCGGACTAGCGGGTCGTGGCACAGATACGCAGTATTTT.

The chain employs TRBV21-1 and TRBJ2-5; the table's D call, TRBD2, was not checked against the DNA. TRBV21-1 is a recognized pseudogene. This CDR3 is built from 16 residues. DNA for the CDR3: TGTGCCAGCAGCAAACCGACTAGCGGGGGACAAGAGACCCAGTACTTC. Protein: CASSKPTSGGQETQYF.

This clone was detected a few times. This rearrangement joins TRBV7-3 to TRBJ2-1, with a possible D match to TRBD1 (6 bases). This CDR3 has 12 amino acids. Germline V gene lookup returns CDR1 SGHTA and CDR2 FQGTGA. With 2 bases removed from V and 10 bases from J, the gap between germline ends came to 9 bases. CDR3 amino acids: CASSLVGAEQFF. The CDR3 bases are TGTGCCAGCAGCTTAGTGGGGGCGGAGCAGTTCTTC.

V gene TRBV7-2 combines with J gene TRBJ2-5; TRBD2 agrees at 8 bases. V was pared by 6 bases and J by 1 base, with 16 bases of the junction left unmatched. The CDR3 totals 18 residues. Germline V lookup: CDR1 SGHTA, CDR2 FQGNSA. The CDR3 sequence is CASRQRRGRGGFQETQYF. CDR3 nucleotides: TGTGCCAGCAGGCAACGACGGGGACGGGGGGGCTTCCAAGAGACCCAGTACTTC. The full variable domain, rest sourced from reference TRBV7-2 and TRBJ2-5, is GAGVSQSPSNKVTEKGKDVELRCDPISGHTALYWYRQSLGQGLEFLIYFQGNSAPDKSGLPSDRFSAERTGGSVSTLTIQRTQQEDSAVYLCASRQRRGRGGFQETQYFGPGTRLLVL.

This clone was observed a handful of times. The chain employs TRBV15 and TRBJ2-5; perhaps TRBD1 as D (6 bases). Trimming took 4 bases from V and 4 from J, leaving 16 bases between them. The CDR3 runs to 15 residues. Germline-derived CDR1 and CDR2 are LNHNV and YYDKDF (reference sequence). The CDR3 region is CATSTGTRVVETQYF. CDR3 nucleotide sequence: TGTGCCACCAGCACTGGGACACGGGTCGTAGAGACCCAGTACTTC.

The chain recombines TRBV4-2 with TRBJ2-5; 12 positions agree with TRBD2. V shed 1 base and J 2 bases; nucleotides not matched to a gene: 5. CDR3 length: 17 amino acids. The germline CDR1 and CDR2 sequences are LGHNA and YNFKEQ. This CDR3 is CASSQGTSGVQQETQYF. The CDR3 DNA reads TGTGCCAGCAGCCAAGGGACTAGCGGGGTTCAACAAGAGACCCAGTACTTC.

The chain has TRBV2 and TRBJ1-1; 9 nucleotides align to TRBD1. V was pared by 6 bases and J by 1 base, with 3 bases of the junction left unmatched. The CDR3 contains 14 residues. Germline loops: CDR1 SNHLY, CDR2 FYNNEI. The CDR3 sequence: CASRRGQGNTEAFF. DNA of the CDR3: TGTGCCAGCAGGAGGGGACAGGGGAACACTGAAGCTTTCTTT.

The rearrangement joins TRBV23-1 to TRBJ2-3; TRBD1 aligns across 7 bases. TRBV23-1 is flagged as an ORF with uncertain function. V was clipped by 10 bases and J by 0 bases; unmatched bases: 13. The CDR3 length is 16 residues. DNA of the CDR3: TGCGCCAACCCGGGACAGCGAATTTCTAGCACAGATACGCAGTATTTT. It encodes CANPGQRISSTDTQYF.